The 24 T cell receptor beta chains below come from one sample, sequenced in a study of human thymus T cells. Data came from immunoSEQ multiplex PCR; TCRdb stores just in-frame clones and leaves some out. Seen here are some 40,000 clones, nearly 95% observed once, and the top ten hold about 0.12%. The sequenced material came from blood. The receptors shown here come from a boy under three years old with a congenital heart defect but otherwise immunologically healthy.

The chain combines TRBV15 with TRBJ1-3, with 8 bases fitting TRBD1. The germline gives CDR1 LNHNV, CDR2 YYDKDF (reference sequence). V shed 2 bases, J shed 8 bases, and the junction held 5 bases outside the gene matches. The CDR3 runs to 14 residues. This chain's CDR3 is CATSRRQGADTIYF. CDR3 DNA: TGTGCCACCAGCAGAAGGCAGGGGGCGGACACCATATATTTT.

V is TRBV28 and J is TRBJ1-5, with unresolved D. The CDR3 sequence is 13 residues long. V was clipped by 6 bases and J by 9 bases, with 15 bases between them. Germline assignment: CDR1 MDHEN and CDR2 SYDVKM. The CDR3 bases are TGTGCCAGCAGCTCGGGAGGTAAGGGGCCCCAGCATTTT. Encoded protein: CASSSGGKGPQHF.

The V gene is TRBV5-4, the J gene TRBJ2-3; D might be TRBD1 (6 bases). Trimming took off 0 bases at V and 0 bases at J, with 8 bases between the two ends. Germline CDR1 and CDR2: SGHNT and YYREEE (reference sequence). The CDR3 runs 15 residues. CDR3 nucleotides: TGTGCCAGCAGCTTGGAGGGGGTTAGCACAGATACGCAGTATTTT. This codes for CASSLEGVSTDTQYF.

The rearrangement joins TRBV7-3 to TRBJ2-1; TRBD2 aligns across 9 bases. The germline gives CDR1 SGHTA, CDR2 FQGTGA. V lost 6 bases, J lost 4 bases, and 7 bases stayed unmatched. The CDR3 is 15 amino acids. The CDR3 loop is CASSYSGGPYNEQFF. As DNA, the CDR3 is TGTGCCAGCAGTTATAGCGGGGGCCCGTACAATGAGCAGTTCTTC.

This sequence joins TRBV28 and TRBJ2-1; D is possibly TRBD2 (6 bases). The length of the CDR3 is 12 residues. The germline CDR1 and CDR2 sequences are MDHEN and SYDVKM. Trimming pared 5 bases from V and 5 bases from J, leaving 7 bases between. CDR3 sequence reads: CASSGGNNEQFF. CDR3 DNA: TGTGCCAGCAGTGGGGGGAACAATGAGCAGTTCTTC.

Remarks on this clone: Other DNA sequences in the sample encode the same CDR3. The chain employs TRBV6-5 and TRBJ2-7, with 13 bases fitting TRBD2. CDR3 length: 15 amino acids. The germline V gene has CDR1 MNHEY and CDR2 SVGAGI. Trimming cost V 0 bases and J 4 bases; bases outside gene matches: 0. CDR3 nucleotide sequence: TGTGCCAGCAGTTACTCGACTAGCGGGGGGTACGAGCAGTACTTC. This sequence encodes CASSYSTSGGYEQYF.

This clone was detected only a few times. The chain has TRBV27 and TRBJ1-6; weak D call: TRBD1 (5 bases). V was clipped by 6 bases and J by 9 bases, with 15 bases between them. Germline values: CDR1 MNHEY, CDR2 SMNVEV (reference sequence). The CDR3 has 14 amino acids. DNA of the CDR3: TGTGCCAGCAGCCGACGGGACTTTTTTTCACCCCTCCACTTT. It is translated as CASSRRDFFSPLHF.

This chain connects TRBV4-1 to TRBJ2-3, with 8 bases matching TRBD1. V was pared by 4 bases and J by 2 bases, with 14 bases of the junction left unmatched. The CDR3 covers 18 residues. The germline V gene has CDR1 MGHRA and CDR2 YSYEKL. The CDR3 nucleotides are TGCGCCAGCAGCCGTTACCCTCAGGGGGCGATTGACACAGATACGCAGTATTTT. Translated, it gives CASSRYPQGAIDTDTQYF.

The rearrangement links TRBV27 to TRBJ2-2, with 11 bases lining up with TRBD1. CDR1 is MNHEY and CDR2 is SMNVEV in the germline V gene (reference sequence). The CDR3 contains 16 residues. V lost 4 bases, J lost 4 bases, and 5 bases stayed unmatched. The CDR3 DNA follows: TGTGCCAGCAGTTCAGGACAGGGGGCGCCCACCGGGGAGCTGTTTTTT. This translates into CASSSGQGAPTGELFF.

The CDR3 region is CASSSTANYGYTF. CDR3 DNA: TGTGCCAGCAGTTCGACAGCTAACTATGGCTACACCTTC. The chain carries TRBV6-5 and TRBJ1-2; a weak D match, TRBD1 (5 bases). There are 13 residues in the CDR3. CDR1 is MNHEY and CDR2 is SVGAGI in the germline V gene. Trimming shortened V by 4 bases and J by 0 bases, and 6 bases separated the two germline ends.

The CDR3 is CASSLDRGRTIYF. CDR3 sequence (DNA): TGTGCCAGCAGCTTGGACAGGGGTCGCACCATATATTTT. This sequence joins TRBV7-6 and TRBJ1-3, with 9 bases lining up with TRBD1. CDR3 length equals 13 residues. The junction had 3 bases not matched to a gene; V was cut back by 3 bases and J by 9 bases. In germline, CDR1 is SGHVS, CDR2 FNYEAQ.

This chain uses TRBV4-2 with TRBJ2-4; no reliable D call. Germline V gene sequence: CDR1 LGHNA, CDR2 YNFKEQ. Trimming left V 1 base short and J 5 bases short, with 12 bases between. This CDR3 is 15 amino acids long. CDR3 residues: CASSQGWSGENIQYF. The CDR3 DNA reads as TGTGCCAGCAGCCAAGGGTGGTCTGGGGAAAACATTCAGTACTTC.

V is TRBV2 and J is TRBJ2-3, with D unclear. Germline CDR1 is SNHLY and CDR2 is FYNNEI. The CDR3 is 13 residues long. The ends were cut back, 2 bases at V and 6 bases at J, with 9 bases in the middle. The CDR3 spells CASSENSRDTQYF. The CDR3, as DNA: TGTGCCAGCAGTGAAAACAGTAGGGATACGCAGTATTTT. The full variable domain, with the rest looked up from reference TRBV2 and TRBJ2-3, is EPEVTQTPSHQVTQMGQEVILRCVPISNHLYFYWYRQILGQKVEFLVSFYNNEISEKSEIFDDQFSVERPDGSNFTLKIRSTKLEDSAMYFCASSENSRDTQYFGPGTRLTVL.

The chain uses TRBV25-1 and TRBJ2-5; 8 bases are shared with TRBD1. This CDR3 is built from 17 residues. Germline lookup yields CDR1 MGHDK and CDR2 SYGVNS. V was clipped by 2 bases and J by 0 bases; unmatched bases: 8. CDR3 coding DNA: TGTGCCAGCAGTGAAAAAGGGACAGGCTCATACCAAGAGACCCAGTACTTC. It specifies CASSEKGTGSYQETQYF.

This rearrangement joins TRBV28 to TRBJ2-3; possible D gene TRBD2, 6 bases. The V and J ends lost 3 bases and 4 bases respectively, with 8 bases between them. Germline assignment: CDR1 MDHEN and CDR2 SYDVKM. The CDR3 consists of 13 residues. CDR3 amino acids: CASSFSGADTQYF. CDR3 bases: TGTGCCAGCAGTTTCTCGGGGGCAGATACGCAGTATTTT.

The chain couples TRBV6-5 to TRBJ2-3; TRBD2 matches at 12 bases. This CDR3 has 16 amino acids. V dropped 0 bases and J dropped 5; count of bases not matched to a gene: 3. Germline V lookup: CDR1 MNHEY, CDR2 SVGAGI. The DNA of the CDR3 is TGTGCCAGCAGTTACTCGGCTAGCGGGGGGGGAGATACGCAGTATTTT. It specifies CASSYSASGGGDTQYF.

The rearrangement uses TRBV6-5 and TRBJ1-1; no definite D call. The V and J ends lost 6 bases and 4 bases respectively, with 15 bases between them. Germline V CDR1 and CDR2: MNHEY, SVGAGI. The CDR3 extends over 14 amino acids. This CDR3 is CASRYRPVGTEAFF. In DNA form, the CDR3 reads TGTGCCAGCAGATATCGACCCGTTGGCACTGAAGCTTTCTTT.

The chain combines TRBV7-2 with TRBJ1-6; D gene ambiguous. Trimming took off 5 bases at V and 3 bases at J, with 11 bases between the two ends. Per the germline V gene, CDR1 is SGHTA and CDR2 is FQGNSA. The CDR3 sequence is 15 residues long. The CDR3 loop reads CASSPGRNYNSPLHF. DNA of the CDR3: TGTGCCAGCAGCCCCGGACGGAACTATAATTCACCCCTCCACTTT.

This clone was counted only a few times. The rearrangement links TRBV5-1 to TRBJ2-7, with 9 nucleotides matching TRBD2. The CDR3 sequence is 15 residues long. The germline gives CDR1 SGHRS, CDR2 YFSETQ. Germline trimming cut 4 bases from V and 1 base from J; bases unmatched to any gene: 6. The CDR3 reads CASSPSRGGSYEQYF. As DNA, the CDR3 is TGCGCCAGCAGCCCATCGCGGGGGGGATCCTACGAGCAGTACTTC.

J is TRBJ2-5 and V is TRBV13; D unclear. The CDR3 runs 14 residues. The V and J ends lost 1 base and 4 bases respectively, with 10 bases between them. The V gene's germline CDR1 is PRHDT and CDR2 FYEKMQ (reference sequence). CDR3 amino acids: CASSLAPGPETQYF. The CDR3 coding sequence is TGTGCCAGCAGCTTAGCTCCAGGACCAGAGACCCAGTACTTC.

The chain is built from TRBV4-1 and TRBJ2-6; tentative D call: TRBD1 (6 bases). Per germline, CDR1 MGHRA and CDR2 YSYEKL. This CDR3 spans 15 amino acids. Trimming took off 3 bases at V and 2 bases at J, with 8 bases between the two ends. The CDR3 here is CASSHYRAGANVLTF. The CDR3 DNA sequence: TGCGCCAGCAGCCATTACAGGGCTGGGGCCAACGTCCTGACTTTC.

V and J are TRBV4-3 and TRBJ1-3; 8 bases match TRBD1. This CDR3 is built from 15 residues. Germline CDR1 and CDR2: LGHNA and YSLEER. V trimming: 2 bases; J trimming: 0 bases; junction bases outside the gene matches: 0. CDR3 protein: CASSQTGGSGNTIYF. CDR3 DNA sequence: TGCGCCAGCAGCCAAACAGGGGGCTCTGGAAACACCATATATTTT.

This clone is a singleton in its sample. The V call is TRBV13, the J call TRBJ2-7, with D hard to call. The CDR3 has 9 residues. The germline gives CDR1 PRHDT, CDR2 FYEKMQ (reference sequence). Trimming cost V 11 bases and J 0 bases, with 2 bases left between them. This CDR3 reads CAFSYEQYF. In nucleotides, the CDR3 is TGTGCCTTCTCCTACGAGCAGTACTTC.

This chain joins TRBV6-5 and TRBJ1-1; no clear D. This CDR3 spans 10 amino acids. Trimming shortened V by 8 bases and J by 3 bases, and 4 bases separated the two germline ends. Germline CDR1 reads MNHEY; CDR2 reads SVGAGI. This CDR3 reads CASGYTEAFF. The CDR3 DNA reads TGTGCCAGCGGATACACTGAAGCTTTCTTT.